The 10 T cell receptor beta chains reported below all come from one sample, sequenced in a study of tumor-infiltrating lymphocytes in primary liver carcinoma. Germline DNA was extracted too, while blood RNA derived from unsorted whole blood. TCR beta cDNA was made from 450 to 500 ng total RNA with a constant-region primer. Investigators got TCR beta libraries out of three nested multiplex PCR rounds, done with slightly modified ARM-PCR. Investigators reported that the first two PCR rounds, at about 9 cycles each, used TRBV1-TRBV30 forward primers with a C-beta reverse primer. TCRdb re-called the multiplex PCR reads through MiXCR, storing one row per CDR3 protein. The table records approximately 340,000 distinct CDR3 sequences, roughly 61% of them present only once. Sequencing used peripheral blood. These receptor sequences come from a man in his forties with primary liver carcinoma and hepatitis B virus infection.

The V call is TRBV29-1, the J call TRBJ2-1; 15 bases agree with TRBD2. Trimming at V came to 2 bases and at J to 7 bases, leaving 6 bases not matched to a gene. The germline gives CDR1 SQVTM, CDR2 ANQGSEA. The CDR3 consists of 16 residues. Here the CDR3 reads CSVEPSGTSGRNEQFF. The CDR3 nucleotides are TGCAGCGTTGAACCGTCCGGGACTAGCGGGAGGAATGAGCAGTTCTTC.

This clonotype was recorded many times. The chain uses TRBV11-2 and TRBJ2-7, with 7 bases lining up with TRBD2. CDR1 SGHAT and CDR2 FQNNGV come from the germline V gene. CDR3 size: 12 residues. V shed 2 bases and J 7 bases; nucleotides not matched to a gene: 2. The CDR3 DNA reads TGTGCCAGCAGCTTACCCGGGGGGGAGCAGTACTTC. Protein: CASSLPGGEQYF.

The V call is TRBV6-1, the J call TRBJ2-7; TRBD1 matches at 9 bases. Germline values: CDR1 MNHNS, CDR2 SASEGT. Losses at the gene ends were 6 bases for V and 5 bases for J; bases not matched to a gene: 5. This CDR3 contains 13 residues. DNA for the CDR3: TGTGCCAGCAGGCGGACAGGGGACGACGAGCAGTACTTC. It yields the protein CASRRTGDDEQYF.

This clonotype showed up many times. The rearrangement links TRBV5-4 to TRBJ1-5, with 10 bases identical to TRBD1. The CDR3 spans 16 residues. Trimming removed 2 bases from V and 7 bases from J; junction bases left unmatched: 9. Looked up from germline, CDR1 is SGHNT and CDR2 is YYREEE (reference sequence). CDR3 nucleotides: TGTGCCAGCAGCTTTGGAGACAGGGGGCGAGGGCAGCCCCAGCATTTT. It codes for CASSFGDRGRGQPQHF.

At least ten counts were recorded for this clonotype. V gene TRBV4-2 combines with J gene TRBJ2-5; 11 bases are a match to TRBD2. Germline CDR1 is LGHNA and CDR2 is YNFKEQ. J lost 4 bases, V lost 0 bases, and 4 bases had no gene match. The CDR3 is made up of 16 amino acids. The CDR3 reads CASSQETSGRLETQYF. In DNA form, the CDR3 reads TGTGCCAGCAGCCAAGAAACTAGCGGGAGACTAGAGACCCAGTACTTC.

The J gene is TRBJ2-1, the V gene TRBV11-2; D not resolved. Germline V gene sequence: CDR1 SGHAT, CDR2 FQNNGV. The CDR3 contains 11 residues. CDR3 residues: CANSFDREQFF. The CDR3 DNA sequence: TGTGCAAACAGCTTCGACCGCGAACAGTTCTTC.

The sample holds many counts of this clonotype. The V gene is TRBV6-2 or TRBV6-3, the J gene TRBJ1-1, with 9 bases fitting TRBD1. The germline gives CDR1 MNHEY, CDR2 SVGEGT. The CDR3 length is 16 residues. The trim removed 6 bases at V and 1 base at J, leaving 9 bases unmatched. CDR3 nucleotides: TGTGCCAGCAGACGAGCCGACAGGGGGGAGAACACTGAAGCTTTCTTT. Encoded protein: CASRRADRGENTEAFF.

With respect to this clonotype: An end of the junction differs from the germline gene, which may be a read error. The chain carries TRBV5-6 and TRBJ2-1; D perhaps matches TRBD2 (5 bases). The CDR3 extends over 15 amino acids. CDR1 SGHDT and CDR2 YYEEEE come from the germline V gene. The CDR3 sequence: CASSLFTEGYDDQFF. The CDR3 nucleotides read TGTGCCAGCAGCTTGTTCACAGAGGGCTACGATGACCAGTTCTTC.

In DNA form, the CDR3 reads TGTGCCAGCAGTTTAGGCCAGACTCCAGAGACCCAGTACTTC. Its protein product is CASSLGQTPETQYF. The rearrangement links TRBV12-3 or TRBV12-4 to TRBJ2-5; D is uncertain. This CDR3 has 14 amino acids. V shed 1 base and J shed 4 bases, with 10 bases lying between them.

For the CDR3, the DNA is TGCGCCAGCAGCCACGGGAGTATAGGTTCCTACAATGAGCAGTTCTTC. It encodes CASSHGSIGSYNEQFF. The rearrangement links TRBV5-1 to TRBJ2-1, with a weak D call TRBD2 (6 bases). Germline V lookup: CDR1 SGHRS, CDR2 YFSETQ. CDR3 size: 16 residues. The V and J ends lost 4 bases and 1 base respectively, with 15 bases between them.